This passage covers 10 T cell receptor beta chains from one sample sequenced in a study of regulatory T cells in long-lasting Graves disease. CDR3 regions were amplified by Arm-PCR using iRepertoire HTBI primers to build TCR beta libraries. A single record per CDR3 protein comes from TCRdb applying MiXCR to the multiplex PCR reads. The table records fewer than 650,000 distinct CDR3 sequences, about 16% of them present only once. Time point given: newly diagnosed GD, antithyroid drugs for less than 3 months. The TCR library was prepared using RNA isolated from PBMCs. These data were also reused for a study on T cells in Graves' hyperthyroidism and ophthalmopathy.

Sequences were derived from peripheral blood mononuclear cells (PBMCs), sampled at new diagnosis, from a patient treated with antithyroid drugs. These receptors were taken from a man aged 18 to 30 with Graves disease.

This rearrangement joins TRBV6-1 to TRBJ2-7; the D is unclear. This CDR3 contains 12 residues. Germline CDR1 is MNHNS and CDR2 is SASEGT. Trimming shortened V by 4 bases and J by 3 bases, and 7 bases separated the two germline ends. The CDR3: CASSGRHYEQYF. The CDR3 nucleotides are TGTGCCAGCAGTGGCCGTCACTACGAGCAGTACTTC.

This clonotype has only a few counts. V usage is TRBV28 and J usage is TRBJ2-7; 9 nucleotides line up with TRBD2. The CDR3 contains 13 residues. The trim removed 1 base at V and 7 bases at J, leaving 2 bases unmatched. Per germline, CDR1 MDHEN and CDR2 SYDVKM. CDR3: CASSLYLAGEQYF. The DNA for the CDR3 is TGTGCCAGCAGTTTATACCTAGCGGGAGAGCAGTACTTC.

The chain carries TRBV5-5 and TRBJ2-2; maybe TRBD2 (6 bases). Deletions cut 2 bases from V and 5 bases from J, with 16 bases between. CDR1 SGHKS and CDR2 YYEKEE come from the germline V gene (reference sequence). The CDR3 is 16 residues long. The CDR3 DNA reads as TGTGCCAGCAGCTTACACGCGGGAACGGCGACCGGGGAGCTGTTTTTT. Its translation: CASSLHAGTATGELFF.

The table lists this clonotype with many counts. The chain couples TRBV12-3 or TRBV12-4 to TRBJ1-1; possibly TRBD1 for D (5 bases). This CDR3 region has 12 residues. Trimming removed 7 bases at V and 6 bases at J, with 12 bases between. CDR3 loop: CASTQGYSEAFF. In DNA form, the CDR3 reads TGTGCCAGCACTCAGGGTTACTCTGAAGCTTTCTTT.

The sample holds a few counts of this clonotype. The rearrangement links TRBV19 to TRBJ1-1; D possibly corresponds to TRBD1 (6 bases). CDR3 length equals 15 residues. Germline assignment: CDR1 LNHDA and CDR2 SQIVND (reference sequence). V lost 7 bases and J 0 bases, leaving 15 bases between the germline ends. In DNA, the CDR3 is TGTGCCAGTATGGAATACAGGGCGTTGAACACTGAAGCTTTCTTT. Translation gives CASMEYRALNTEAFF.

A few counts support this clonotype. The chain combines TRBV24-1 with TRBJ1-5; a possible D gene is TRBD1 (5 bases). CDR1 and CDR2 (germline): KGHDR, SFDVKD. The CDR3 consists of 18 residues. V was shortened by 3 bases and J by 2 bases, with 19 bases between the two germline ends. The CDR3: CATSDPGRGEGGNQPQHF. CDR3 DNA: TGTGCCACCAGTGATCCCGGTCGAGGGGAAGGTGGCAATCAGCCCCAGCATTTT.

This clonotype was observed a handful of times. This rearrangement joins TRBV29-1 to TRBJ2-7; 8 bases fit TRBD1. The CDR3 is made up of 12 amino acids. Germline CDR1 is SQVTM and CDR2 is ANQGSEA. V was clipped by 6 bases and J by 3 bases; unmatched bases: 4. Here the CDR3 reads CSVGGQVYEQYF. The CDR3 DNA reads TGCAGCGTGGGGGGACAGGTCTACGAGCAGTACTTC.

This clonotype was detected a few times. V is TRBV7-6 and J is TRBJ1-2; 9 nucleotides match TRBD1. Losses at the gene ends were 1 base for V and 5 bases for J; bases not matched to a gene: 8. The CDR3 has 16 residues. Germline V CDR1 and CDR2: SGHVS, FNYEAQ. The CDR3: CASSLGDRAPYYGYTF. CDR3 nucleotides: TGTGCCAGCAGCTTAGGGGACAGGGCGCCTTATTATGGCTACACCTTC.

Remarks on this clonotype: A much larger clone lies a single base off, so this may be a read error. The CDR3 spells CASSSPTSDEQCF. Written as DNA, the CDR3 is TGTGCCAGCAGCTCACCGACTAGTGACGAGCAGTGCTTC. The chain recombines TRBV7-9 with TRBJ2-7; perhaps TRBD2 as D (6 bases). CDR3 length: 13 amino acids. The germline V gene has CDR1 SEHNR and CDR2 FQNEAQ (reference sequence).

On this clonotype itself: This may come from a read error, since a much larger clone is one base off. CDR3 DNA sequence: TGTGCCAGCAGTGAGGAAGCGGGAGTCGGGGATACGCAGTATTTT. It encodes CASSEEAGVGDTQYF. The chain is built from TRBV6-1 and TRBJ2-3; 8 nucleotides agree with TRBD2. This CDR3 comprises 15 residues. CDR1 and CDR2 from the germline V gene are MNHNS and SASEGT. V shed 3 bases and J 6 bases; nucleotides not matched to a gene: 8.